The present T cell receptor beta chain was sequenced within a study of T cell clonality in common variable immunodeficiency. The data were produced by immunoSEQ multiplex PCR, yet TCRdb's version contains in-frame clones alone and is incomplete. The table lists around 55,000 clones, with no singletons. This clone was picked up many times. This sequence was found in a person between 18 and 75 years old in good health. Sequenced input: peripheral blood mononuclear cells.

The sequenced CDR3 bases are TGTGCCAGCAGCTTAGAACCCCCTAGCGGGACAAACACCGGGGAG. Amino acid sequence: CASSLEPPSGTNTGE. The full CDR3 protein is CASSLEPPSGTNTGELFF. The V call is TRBV7-6, the J call TRBJ2-2, with 9 positions matching TRBD2. The read falls 3 residues short of the CDR3 end, and the missing part is taken from the germline J gene. Germline CDR1 and CDR2: SGHVS and FNYEAQ. The CDR3 totals 18 residues. With 1 base clipped from V and 2 bases from J, the junction kept 8 bases outside the gene matches.